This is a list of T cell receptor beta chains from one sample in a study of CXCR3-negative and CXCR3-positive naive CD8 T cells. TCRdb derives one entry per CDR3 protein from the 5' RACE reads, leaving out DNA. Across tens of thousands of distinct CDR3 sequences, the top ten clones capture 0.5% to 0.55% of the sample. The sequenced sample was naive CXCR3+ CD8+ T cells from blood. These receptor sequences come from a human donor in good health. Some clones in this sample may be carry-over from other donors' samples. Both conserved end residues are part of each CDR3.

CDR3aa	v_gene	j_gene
CSARDRGPTNYGYTF	TRBV20-1	TRBJ1-2
CSARQGNTEAFF	TRBV29-1	TRBJ1-1
CASSFGQGADTQYF	TRBV7-9	TRBJ2-3
CASSPIGGLADNVNTEAFF	TRBV28	TRBJ1-1
CASSLEGGPQETQYF	TRBV5-4	TRBJ2-5
CASSQDRGRIQETQYF	TRBV4-3	TRBJ2-5
CASKGKVSTDTQYF	TRBV7-9	TRBJ2-3
CSASPHPGLGGEQYF	TRBV20-1	TRBJ2-7
CASSQGTVTYEQYF	TRBV27	TRBJ2-7
CASSLARSPGGYEQYF	TRBV7-8	TRBJ2-7
CSVESDTYEQYF	TRBV29-1	TRBJ2-7
CASSQGQGITYEQYF	TRBV4-3	TRBJ2-7
CASRNGTRDNEQFF	TRBV7-9	TRBJ2-1
CASIPSGTVTLGYTF	TRBV19	TRBJ1-2
CASSLVRGDTQYF	TRBV7-6	TRBJ2-5
CASSFPGQAASNEKLFF	TRBV7-9	TRBJ1-4
CASSQRPVTGYEQYF	TRBV3-1	TRBJ2-7
CASRDMGRGLAELFF	TRBV4-1	TRBJ2-2
CASSLGESSYEQYF	TRBV7-6	TRBJ2-7
CASSFRTSGGDTQYF	TRBV13	TRBJ2-3
CASSYRGLTGQETQYF	TRBV6-2/TRBV6-3	TRBJ2-5